This T cell receptor beta chain comes out of a study of blood T cell repertoires in COVID-19. V was pared by 3 bases and J by 4 bases, with 14 bases of the junction left unmatched. Germline V gene sequence: CDR1 LGHDT, CDR2 YNNKEL (reference sequence). The CDR3 spans 17 residues. Profiling relied on immunoSEQ multiplex PCR, and the TCRdb table lists in-frame clones only, not all of them. Of 150,000 or so clones listed, roughly four fifths are singletons. Source material: peripheral blood. The chain couples TRBV3-1 (or the pseudogene TRBV3-2) to TRBJ1-2; TRBD1 matches 7 bases. This clonotype was sampled from a human donor with acute or convalescent COVID-19. The donor label of this sample is uncertain. The CDR3 DNA follows: TGTGCCAGCAGCCACCGAGCCCCGACAGGGCGGACCTATGGCTACACCTTC. Protein sequence: CASSHRAPTGRTYGYTF.